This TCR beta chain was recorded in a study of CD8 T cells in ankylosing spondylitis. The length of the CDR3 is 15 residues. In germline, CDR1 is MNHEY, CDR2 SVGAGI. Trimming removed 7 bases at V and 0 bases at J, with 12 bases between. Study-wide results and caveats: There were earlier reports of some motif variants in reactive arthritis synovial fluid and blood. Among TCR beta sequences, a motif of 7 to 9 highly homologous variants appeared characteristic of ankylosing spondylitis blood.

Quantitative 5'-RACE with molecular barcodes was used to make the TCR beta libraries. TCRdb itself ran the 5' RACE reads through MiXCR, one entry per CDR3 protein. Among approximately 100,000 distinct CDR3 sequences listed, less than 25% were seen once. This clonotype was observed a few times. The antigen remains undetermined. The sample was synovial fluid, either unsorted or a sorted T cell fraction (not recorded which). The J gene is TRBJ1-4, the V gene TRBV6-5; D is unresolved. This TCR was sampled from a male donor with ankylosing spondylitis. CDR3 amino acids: CASTFNGATNEKLFF. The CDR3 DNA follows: TGTGCCAGCACGTTCAATGGAGCAACTAATGAAAAACTGTTTTTT.